Below, one T cell receptor beta chain is given with its context. Under the authors' procedure: Counts of nucleated cells, estimated from reference gene primer amplification, were obtained. Method: immunoSEQ multiplex PCR; TCRdb's copy keeps in-frame clones and lacks some. V, J and clone size are taken as reported in that table, and D and trimming were inferred from the DNA itself. The table records about 240,000 clones, about 89% of them present only once. This record belongs to a study of blood T cell repertoires in COVID-19. Residents of under 25 US areas, aged roughly 18 to 89 years, made up the participants. Participant-reported clinical history was the basis for cohort assignment. The germline V gene has CDR1 MNHNS and CDR2 SASEGT. The CDR3 runs to 14 residues. V lost 4 bases and J 2 bases, leaving 10 bases between the germline ends.

The receptor was isolated from a woman in her 30s who had recovered from COVID-19. V and J are TRBV6-1 and TRBJ2-3; D remains ambiguous. The sequenced sample consisted of PBMCs or T cells enriched from blood (not recorded which). CDR3 region: CASSAAHFTDTQYF. CDR3 sequence (DNA): TGTGCCAGCAGTGCAGCCCATTTCACAGATACGCAGTATTTT.